These T cell receptor beta chains were read from a single sample in a study of molecular identifiers for immune sequencing clone quantification. MiXCR, applied by TCRdb to the PCR reads, yields one record per CDR3 protein. Counted here are under 650,000 distinct CDR3 sequences, about 20% occurring once; the ten biggest clones make up 0.85% to 0.9%. Sequenced material: naive CD8+ T cells from blood, with Jurkat cell RNA spiked in. The source of these receptors is a human donor in good health. Some libraries in this study had Jurkat cell RNA spiked in. The CDR3 runs from the conserved cysteine through the conserved F or W. D genes are given only for firm matches. The size of a clone is reported for some rows only, either as once, few or many, or as a class for expanded clones.

clone size,D gene,V gene,CDR3 length,J gene,CDR3 protein,CDR3 DNA
NA,NA,TRBV27,14,TRBJ1-1,CASSPQGGRTEAFF,TGTGCCAGCAGTCCACAGGGAGGGCGCACTGAAGCTTTCTTT
NA,TRBD1,TRBV7-8,17,TRBJ2-2,CASSFRGTGVGTGELFF,TGTGCCAGCAGCTTCAGGGGGACAGGGGTAGGCACCGGGGAGCTGTTTTTT
few,NA,TRBV5-6,17,TRBJ1-6,CASSRTSPSSYNSPLHF,TGTGCCAGCAGCAGGACTTCTCCGAGCTCCTATAATTCACCCCTCCACTTT
many,TRBD2,TRBV19,15,TRBJ2-1,CASRTTSGTYNEQFF,TGTGCCAGTCGTACAACTAGCGGGACCTACAATGAGCAGTTCTTC
NA,NA,TRBV28,14,TRBJ1-3,CASKLWARQTPIYF,TGTGCCAGCAAACTGTGGGCACGACAAACGCCCATATATTTT
NA,TRBD1,TRBV9,16,TRBJ1-6,CASSVYQGQSNSPLHF,TGTGCCAGCAGCGTCTATCAGGGACAGAGTAATTCACCCCTCCACTTT
many,NA,TRBV9,15,TRBJ2-6,CASSGFEVGANVLTF,TGTGCCAGCAGCGGATTCGAAGTTGGGGCCAACGTCCTGACTTTC
NA,NA,TRBV19,13,TRBJ2-1,CASSIVLHDERFF,TGTGCCAGTAGTATAGTTCTACACGATGAGCGGTTCTTC
many,TRBD2,TRBV3-1,18,TRBJ2-4,CASSQVWLAGGPPDIQYF,TGTGCCAGCAGCCAAGTGTGGCTAGCGGGAGGCCCCCCAGACATTCAGTACTTC
many,TRBD1,TRBV29-1,14,TRBJ1-4,CSADGQGGDEKLFF,TGCAGCGCCGACGGACAGGGGGGAGATGAAAAACTGTTTTTT
many,NA,TRBV13,14,TRBJ2-5,CASSSWGFQETQYF,TGTGCCAGCAGCTCCTGGGGGTTCCAAGAGACCCAGTACTTC
many,TRBD2,TRBV6-2/TRBV6-3,14,TRBJ2-1,CASSYQLAGVEQFF,TGTGCCAGCAGTTACCAACTAGCGGGGGTTGAGCAGTTCTTC
NA,TRBD2,TRBV30,14,TRBJ2-5,CAWNSGGGRETQYF,TGTGCCTGGAACTCGGGGGGGGGTAGAGAGACCCAGTACTTC
many,NA,TRBV20-1,14,TRBJ2-5,CSALRHPAQETQYF,TGCAGTGCCCTAAGACATCCCGCCCAAGAGACCCAGTACTTC
few,TRBD1,TRBV7-9,16,TRBJ2-1,CASSSDTGAAYNEQFF,TGTGCCAGCAGCAGCGATACAGGGGCCGCATACAATGAGCAGTTCTTC
many,TRBD1,TRBV27,16,TRBJ1-1,CASRTRQGKMNTEAFF,TGTGCCAGCAGAACTCGACAGGGGAAAATGAACACTGAAGCTTTCTTT
many,TRBD1,TRBV13,16,TRBJ1-5,CASSLGGQVSNQPQHF,TGTGCCAGCAGCTTAGGGGGACAGGTTAGCAATCAGCCCCAGCATTTT
NA,TRBD1,TRBV6-4,16,TRBJ1-5,CASSDDDRVENQPQHF,TGTGCCAGCAGTGACGACGACAGGGTTGAGAATCAGCCCCAGCATTTT
many,TRBD1,TRBV13,14,TRBJ2-4,CASSSGQGRNIQYF,TGTGCCAGCAGCTCAGGACAGGGCCGCAACATTCAGTACTTC
NA,TRBD2,TRBV13,14,TRBJ2-1,CVSSLAGGINEQFF,TGTGTCAGCAGTCTAGCGGGGGGGATCAATGAGCAGTTCTTC
many,NA,TRBV3-1,11,TRBJ2-7,CASSLNYEQYF,TGTGCCAGCAGCCTGAACTACGAGCAGTACTTC
many,NA,TRBV7-9,16,TRBJ1-2,CASSLGAQEPNYGYTF,TGTGCCAGCAGCTTAGGTGCCCAGGAGCCTAACTATGGCTACACCTTC
many,NA,TRBV7-9,12,TRBJ1-5,CASSLFSQPQHF,TGTGCCAGCAGCTTATTCTCCCAGCCCCAGCATTTT
NA,NA,TRBV25-1,11,TRBJ1-2,CASKLGYGYTF,TGTGCCAGCAAGTTGGGCTATGGCTACACCTTC
many,NA,TRBV7-6,15,TRBJ1-1,CASSTREGLRTEAFF,TGTGCCAGCAGCACCCGGGAGGGGCTTAGGACTGAAGCTTTCTTT